This TCR beta chain was documented in a study of cytomegalovirus exposure and HLA in healthy donors. Whole-study findings and limits: The later analysis indicated that the majority of CMV-associated TCR beta chains appeared HLA-restricted.

Nominally healthy donors provided the samples, though records likely missed some immune exposures. CDR3 size: 14 residues. Germline V gene lookup returns CDR1 SGHKS and CDR2 YYEKEE (reference sequence). The germline V and J ends were trimmed by 0 bases and 9 bases, with 15 bases remaining between them. PCR was performed using 60 Vbeta and 13 Jbeta primers. TCRdb keeps only in-frame clones here, not all; method: immunoSEQ multiplex PCR. The sample contains approximately 150,000 clones, 70% to 90% of which appear only once. Worth noting for this clone: Its antigen is unidentified.

J is TRBJ1-2 and V is TRBV5-5, with a weak D call TRBD1 (5 bases). The specimen was PBMCs. This clonotype originated in a girl aged 5 to 17 in good health and CMV-seropositive. The CDR3 loop reads CASSLGQPLIRYTF. The CDR3 DNA sequence: TGTGCCAGCAGCTTGGGACAGCCTTTAATTCGCTACACCTTC.